These 17 T cell receptor beta chains originate from one sample sequenced in a study of beta chain features in type 1 diabetes. Whole-study findings and limits: All four CD4+ subsets of Type 1 diabetes patients contained TCRB CDR3s that were moderately but significantly shorter.

cDNA synthesis used the whole RNA isolate, giving expressed TCRB sequences. The protocol was immunoSEQ multiplex PCR, while the TCRdb copy is restricted to in-frame clones and leaves out a portion. The sample lists about 700,000 clones; under 15% were seen once. These TCRs are of unknown antigen specificity. The specimen sequenced was naive CD4+ T cells from blood. These receptor sequences come from a man in his late teens or twenties with type 1 diabetes.

This chain joins TRBV30 and TRBJ1-3; D call uncertain. This CDR3 comprises 15 residues. Germline CDR1 reads GTSNPN; CDR2 reads SVGIG (reference sequence). The V end lost 0 bases, the J end lost 2 bases, and 11 bases lay between the germline ends. CDR3 sequence: CAWSVSFGAGNTIYF. Written as DNA, the CDR3 is TGTGCCTGGAGTGTATCATTTGGAGCTGGAAACACCATATATTTT.

This clone was detected a few times. The V call is TRBV6-6, the J call TRBJ2-4, with 9 bases identical to TRBD1. J was trimmed by 7 bases and V by 6 bases; bases with no gene match: 7. Looked up from germline, CDR1 is MNHNY and CDR2 is SVGAGI (reference sequence). This CDR3 contains 14 residues. The CDR3: CASRRTGEGNIQYF. CDR3 DNA sequence: TGTGCCAGCAGACGGACAGGGGAAGGGAACATTCAGTACTTC.

Remarks on this clone: A much larger clone differs from this one at a single base, so this may be a read error. This sequence joins TRBV7-2 and TRBJ2-3; D remains ambiguous. This CDR3 has 11 amino acids. Germline V gene sequence: CDR1 SGHTA, CDR2 FQGNSA. V lost 5 bases to trimming and J lost 2 bases, with 2 bases between them. The CDR3 sequence: CASSDTDTQYF. The DNA of the CDR3 is TGTGCCAGCAGCGACACAGATACGCAGTATTTT.

V is TRBV4-1 and J is TRBJ2-5; no clear D. Between the trimmed V and J ends, which lost 1 base and 5 bases, there was a span of 5 bases. The CDR3 loop spans 12 amino acids. Germline assignment: CDR1 MGHRA and CDR2 YSYEKL. The CDR3 sequence: CASSQATETQYF. The CDR3 DNA follows: TGCGCCAGCAGCCAAGCAACGGAGACCCAGTACTTC.

This clone was picked up a small number of times. This sequence joins TRBV6-5 and TRBJ2-7; 9 bases line up with TRBD1. The CDR3 covers 15 residues. Germline V gives CDR1 MNHEY, CDR2 SVGAGI. The trim removed 5 bases at V and 7 bases at J, leaving 12 bases unmatched. In DNA, the CDR3 is TGTGCCAGCAGTGCGGTACAGGGGGCATTCGGTGAGCAGTACTTC. Amino acid sequence: CASSAVQGAFGEQYF.

The sample holds a few counts of this clone. The chain employs TRBV15 and TRBJ2-1; 7 nucleotides align to TRBD1. The CDR3 is made up of 16 amino acids. The V and J ends lost 3 bases and 2 bases, in that order; junction bases with no gene match: 7. The germline V gene has CDR1 LNHNV and CDR2 YYDKDF (reference sequence). CDR3 sequence (DNA): TGTGCCACCAGCAGGCCGCTCGACAGGGCCTACAATGAGCAGTTCTTC. It is translated as CATSRPLDRAYNEQFF.

The chain uses TRBV7-3 and TRBJ2-1, with D hard to call. The CDR3 runs 14 residues. CDR1 SGHTA and CDR2 FQGTGA come from the germline V gene. The V end was cut by 5 bases, the J end by 7 bases, with 15 bases between. The CDR3 here is CASSPLLNQNEQFF. DNA for the CDR3: TGTGCCAGCAGCCCCCTTTTGAATCAGAATGAGCAGTTCTTC.

This clone was seen more than once but under ten times. The genes are TRBV4-1 and TRBJ1-6; no firm D call. The CDR3 consists of 15 residues. V was pared by 0 bases and J by 8 bases, with 11 bases between. From germline, CDR1 is MGHRA and CDR2 YSYEKL. CDR3 DNA: TGCGCCAGCAGCCAAGATAGGCAGTCGTATTCACCCCTCCACTTT. Protein product: CASSQDRQSYSPLHF.

This clone turned up a few times. The chain carries TRBV19 and TRBJ2-7; 8 bases match TRBD1. V shed 6 bases, J shed 0 bases, and the junction held 4 bases outside the gene matches. CDR3 length equals 14 residues. CDR1 and CDR2 from the germline V gene are LNHDA and SQIVND (reference sequence). The chain's CDR3 is CASRRQGSSYEQYF. The CDR3 bases are TGTGCCAGTAGGCGACAGGGGAGCTCCTACGAGCAGTACTTC.

J is TRBJ1-1 and V is TRBV5-1, with D possibly being TRBD1 (6 bases). Germline V gives CDR1 SGHRS, CDR2 YFSETQ. Between the trimmed V and J ends, which lost 0 bases and 4 bases, there was a span of 13 bases. This CDR3 contains 15 residues. The CDR3, as DNA: TGCGCCAGCAGCTTGGTAGTCGGAGGGGGCACTGAAGCTTTCTTT. Protein sequence: CASSLVVGGGTEAFF.

This clone was seen a few times. This rearrangement joins TRBV9 to TRBJ2-7; 7 positions match TRBD2. This CDR3 region has 14 residues. Germline CDR1 and CDR2: SGDLS and YYNGEE. J gave up 2 bases and V 0 bases, and 2 bases lay outside the gene matches. The CDR3, as DNA: TGTGCCAGCAGCGTAGTCGCGGGGGCCTACGAGCAGTACTTC. It specifies CASSVVAGAYEQYF.

The rearrangement uses TRBV18 and TRBJ2-2; 8 bases line up with TRBD2. The CDR3 has 19 residues. J was trimmed by 4 bases and V by 0 bases; bases with no gene match: 13. Germline V gene data show CDR1 as KGHSH and CDR2 as LQKENI. Here the CDR3 DNA reads TGTGCCAGCTCACCACCGGAATCAGCGGGGGCCCTGAGCACCGGGGAGCTGTTTTTT. This gives the protein CASSPPESAGALSTGELFF.

As for this clone: Other nucleotide sequences in the sample specify the same CDR3. The rearrangement uses TRBV5-1 and TRBJ2-5; 11 bases map to TRBD2. The CDR3 is made up of 15 amino acids. Germline lookup yields CDR1 SGHRS and CDR2 YFSETQ. Trimming removed 3 bases from V and 3 bases from J; junction bases left unmatched: 4. The CDR3 sequence is CASSSGTSGKETQYF. The CDR3 DNA sequence: TGCGCCAGCAGCTCCGGGACTAGCGGTAAAGAGACCCAGTACTTC.

This chain uses TRBV7-2 with TRBJ1-1; no definite D call. This CDR3 comprises 13 residues. The V end was cut by 4 bases, the J end by 1 base, with 7 bases between. Germline CDR1 reads SGHTA; CDR2 reads FQGNSA. In nucleotides, the CDR3 is TGTGCCAGCAGCTCCGGACCGAACACTGAAGCTTTCTTT. This sequence encodes CASSSGPNTEAFF.

V and J are TRBV2 and TRBJ2-7; the match to TRBD2 covers 7 bases. V was clipped by 5 bases and J by 3 bases; unmatched bases: 4. The germline CDR1 and CDR2 sequences are SNHLY and FYNNEI. The CDR3 has 13 amino acids. CDR3 bases: TGTGCCAGCAGTCCCAGCGGGGTCTACGAGCAGTACTTC. Amino acid sequence: CASSPSGVYEQYF.

This clone was seen more than once but under ten times. This same CDR3 is encoded by further DNA sequences in the sample. The chain links TRBV28 to TRBJ1-1; a weak D match, TRBD1 (6 bases). Looked up from germline, CDR1 is MDHEN and CDR2 is SYDVKM. The CDR3 is 13 residues long. V was trimmed by 6 bases and J by 1 base, leaving 9 bases between them. CDR3 sequence reads: CASSSGQNTEAFF. DNA of the CDR3: TGTGCCAGCAGCTCGGGACAGAACACTGAAGCTTTCTTT.

This clone was picked up a small number of times. The rearrangement uses TRBV19 and TRBJ2-1; tentatively, D is TRBD1 or TRBD2 (5 bases each). Trimming removed 3 bases from V and 3 bases from J, with 9 bases in between. The CDR3 is made up of 14 amino acids. CDR1 is LNHDA, CDR2 SQIVND, per germline (reference sequence). The CDR3 nucleotides are TGTGCCAGTAGTATGAGGGACGGCTACAATGAGCAGTTCTTC. Amino acids: CASSMRDGYNEQFF.